The 15 T cell receptor beta chains in this list originate from one sample, sequenced in a study of CD8 T cells in Susac syndrome. Random hexamers were used to reverse transcribe an amount of about 0.45 to 1 ug RNA. One entry per CDR3 protein results from TCRdb running MiXCR on the immunoSEQ multiplex PCR reads. The sample records about 27,000 distinct CDR3 sequences, 85% to 95% being singletons. Sequencing was done on a sample of CD8+ T cells from PBMCs. The receptors derive from a human donor in good health.

The chain has TRBV2 and TRBJ1-1; no clear D gene. V lost 7 bases, J lost 1 base, and 16 bases lay in between. Germline values: CDR1 SNHLY, CDR2 FYNNEI. The CDR3 loop spans 15 amino acids. The DNA for the CDR3 is TGTGCCAGCATTGGCCCCCGGGAGTCGAACACTGAAGCTTTCTTT. This gives the protein CASIGPRESNTEAFF.

The CDR3 coding sequence is TGTGCCAGCAGCTCCCTCGGGACCAGCAATGAGCAGTTCTTC. It yields the protein CASSSLGTSNEQFF. This sequence joins TRBV7-2 and TRBJ2-1; D could derive from TRBD1 or TRBD2 (5 bases each). This CDR3 spans 14 amino acids. The V gene's germline CDR1 is SGHTA and CDR2 FQGNSA. V lost 4 bases to trimming and J lost 6 bases, with 13 bases between them.

This clonotype showed up just once. The rearrangement links TRBV5-5 to TRBJ1-1; D not resolved. Germline CDR1 SGHKS, CDR2 YYEKEE (reference sequence). The CDR3 is 13 amino acids. The ends were cut back, 4 bases at V and 2 bases at J, with 9 bases in the middle. The CDR3 loop reads CASSPNRNTEAFF. In nucleotides, the CDR3 is TGTGCCAGCAGCCCAAACCGAAACACTGAAGCTTTCTTT.

The V and J genes are TRBV11-2 and TRBJ2-5; TRBD2 is a possible D gene (5 bases). The CDR3 spans 14 residues. The V gene lost 1 base and the J gene lost 2 bases, with 8 bases spanning the gap. The V gene's germline CDR1 is SGHAT and CDR2 FQNNGV. The CDR3 sequence: CASSLVTGQETQYF. CDR3 sequence (DNA): TGTGCCAGCAGCTTAGTAACGGGGCAAGAGACCCAGTACTTC.

This chain uses TRBV2 with TRBJ2-7; perhaps TRBD2 as D (6 bases). This CDR3 has 14 amino acids. The ends were cut back, 5 bases at V and 6 bases at J, with 17 bases in the middle. CDR1 SNHLY and CDR2 FYNNEI come from the germline V gene. CDR3 nucleotide sequence: TGTGCCAGCAGTACAGTAGAGTACGGGGGCGAGCAGTACTTC. Protein product: CASSTVEYGGEQYF.

This chain connects TRBV6-1 to TRBJ1-2; TRBD1 aligns across 12 bases. Germline trimming cut 7 bases from V and 6 bases from J; bases unmatched to any gene: 6. The CDR3 has 14 residues. Looked up from germline, CDR1 is MNHNS and CDR2 is SASEGT. The CDR3 reads CASIFGTGGNGYTF. The CDR3 DNA reads TGTGCCAGCATCTTTGGGACAGGGGGCAATGGCTACACCTTC.

The gene calls are TRBV13 and TRBJ2-7; possible D gene TRBD1, 6 bases. Deletions cut 5 bases from V and 12 bases from J, with 14 bases between. Germline values: CDR1 PRHDT, CDR2 FYEKMQ (reference sequence). The CDR3 runs to 11 residues. The CDR3 DNA sequence: TGTGCCAGCAGCCGTGGCAGGGGTGCGTACTTC. Translating gives CASSRGRGAYF.

This clonotype was recorded once. CDR3 residues: CASSLGGGTTGEQYF. In DNA, the CDR3 is TGTGCCAGCAGTTTGGGCGGGGGGACAACTGGCGAGCAGTACTTC. The V and J genes are TRBV12-3 or TRBV12-4 and TRBJ2-7, with 8 bases that match TRBD2. The CDR3 spans 15 residues. V gave up 3 bases and J gave up 6 bases; unmatched junction bases: 10.

This chain connects TRBV27 to TRBJ1-1; no definite D call. V was trimmed by 2 bases and J by 2 bases, leaving 9 bases between them. The germline CDR1 and CDR2 sequences are MNHEY and SMNVEV (reference sequence). The CDR3 extends over 14 amino acids. The CDR3 DNA reads TGTGCCAGCAGTTTAATCGGCGGAAACACTGAAGCTTTCTTT. Its translation: CASSLIGGNTEAFF.

J is TRBJ2-3 and V is TRBV9; a possible D gene is TRBD1 (9 bases). The ends were cut back, 4 bases at V and 4 bases at J, with 22 bases in the middle. CDR1 SGDLS and CDR2 YYNGEE come from the germline V gene. The CDR3 has 17 residues. The CDR3 region is CASSHPGRDRVSDTQYF. CDR3 bases: TGTGCCAGCAGCCACCCCGGGAGGGACAGGGTGTCAGATACGCAGTATTTT.

The chain carries TRBV7-2 and TRBJ2-7, with 7 bases that match TRBD1. This CDR3 spans 14 amino acids. Per germline, CDR1 SGHTA and CDR2 FQGNSA. The V segment lost 3 bases and the J segment 3 bases; nucleotides outside the gene matches: 5. The CDR3 sequence is CASSLPAGGYEQYF. CDR3 nucleotide sequence: TGTGCCAGCAGCTTGCCGGCAGGGGGCTACGAGCAGTACTTC.

About this clonotype itself: Lacking the conserved final phenylalanine or tryptophan, this CDR3 likely reflects a read error. The chain couples TRBV5-5 to TRBJ2-5, with 7 positions matching TRBD1. The CDR3 runs 16 residues. Germline lookup yields CDR1 SGHKS and CDR2 YYEKEE (reference sequence). V shed 4 bases, J shed 1 base, and the junction held 10 bases outside the gene matches. DNA of the CDR3: TGTGCCAGCAGCATAAACCCCGGGACAGCCCAAGAGACCCAGTACCTC. Residues: CASSINPGTAQETQYL.

J is TRBJ1-5 and V is TRBV27; TRBD1 might be the D (5 bases). V was clipped by 0 bases and J by 0 bases, with 9 bases between them. Germline assignment: CDR1 MNHEY and CDR2 SMNVEV (reference sequence). The CDR3 contains 16 residues. This CDR3 reads CASSLSAGYSNQPQHF. The CDR3 DNA is TGTGCCAGCAGTTTATCTGCAGGGTATAGCAATCAGCCCCAGCATTTT.

The chain is built from TRBV29-1 and TRBJ2-7; D is unresolved. V gave up 4 bases and J gave up 4 bases, with 11 bases separating them. This CDR3 spans 12 amino acids. Germline-derived CDR1 and CDR2 are SQVTM and ANQGSEA. CDR3 region: CSVVRHPYEQYF. CDR3 bases: TGCAGCGTTGTAAGACATCCATACGAGCAGTACTTC.

The chain links TRBV6-5 to TRBJ2-2, with unresolved D. The length of the CDR3 is 14 residues. The V and J ends lost 2 bases and 1 base respectively, with 5 bases between them. Germline CDR1 MNHEY, CDR2 SVGAGI. CDR3 bases: TGTGCCAGCAGTTACGGGGTGAACACCGGGGAGCTGTTTTTT. It codes for CASSYGVNTGELFF.